This TCR beta chain comes out of a study of radiotherapy plus CTLA-4 blockade in lung cancer. In the study overall: Objective responses occurred in 15% to 20% of patients; roughly 31% had disease control. Notes on the study in general: The best predictor of response was reported to be early blood T cell clone dynamics, with interferon-beta. In blood, TCR clones derived from the tumor expanded after radiotherapy plus ipilimumab.

The V gene end was trimmed by 0 bases and the J gene end by 3 bases; junction bases not matched to a gene: 6. The CDR3 loop spans 15 amino acids. The V gene's germline CDR1 is SGDLS and CDR2 YYNGEE. A note on this clone: Its target is not known.

TCRdb's copy holds only in-frame clones and misses some; the assay was immunoSEQ multiplex PCR. The table shows about 45,000 clones, with around 76% occurring only once. The chain uses TRBV9 and TRBJ2-7, with 7 bases identical to TRBD2. Sequenced material: peripheral blood, taken from a patient treated with radiotherapy plus ipilimumab. The TCR comes from a human donor with non-small cell lung cancer who had stable disease on radiotherapy plus ipilimumab. CDR3: CASSVDPSGVYEQYF. CDR3 in DNA: TGTGCCAGCAGCGTAGATCCCAGCGGGGTCTACGAGCAGTACTTC. Full variable domain (outside the CDR3, taken from reference TRBV9 and TRBJ2-7): DSGVTQTPKHLITATGQRVTLRCSPRSGDLSVYWYQQSLDQGLQFLIQYYNGEERAKGNILERFSAQQFPDLHSELNLSSLELGDSALYFCASSVDPSGVYEQYFGPGTRLTVT.